Each of the 16 T cell receptor beta chains below was sequenced from the same sample in a study of blood T cell repertoires in COVID-19 (dated by TCRdb to 2018 to 2020). The library was generated by the immunoSEQ multiplex PCR assay. Not all clones reach the TCRdb copy of this immuneACCESS table, which keeps in-frame sequences only. Checked studies attribute under half of the gap to unresolved V genes and leave the rest unexplained. This sample is represented by around 52,000 clones; around 82% of them were singletons. Together, the top ten hold roughly 8% of the sample. Sequencing was done on a sample of peripheral blood. The origin of the receptors is a woman of 80 years or more with acute or convalescent COVID-19.

The chain carries TRBV28 and TRBJ2-7; 7 bases fit TRBD2. The germline CDR1 and CDR2 sequences are MDHEN and SYDVKM. This CDR3 contains 16 residues. With 4 bases clipped from V and 6 bases from J, the junction kept 15 bases outside the gene matches. CDR3: CASSYLWANREAEQYF. Written as DNA, the CDR3 is TGTGCCAGCAGTTATCTATGGGCAAACCGGGAGGCCGAGCAGTACTTC.

The chain is built from TRBV5-6 and TRBJ1-3; D unresolved. Germline loops: CDR1 SGHDT, CDR2 YYEEEE. Trimming cost V 2 bases and J 2 bases, with 8 bases left between them. This CDR3 has 14 residues. CDR3 DNA: TGTGCCAGCAGCTTCCGAGGAGCTGGAAACACCATATATTTT. Encoded protein: CASSFRGAGNTIYF.

The chain couples TRBV27 to TRBJ1-2; possibly TRBD1 for D (6 bases). Deletions cut 8 bases from V and 4 bases from J, with 29 bases between. CDR1 and CDR2 (germline): MNHEY, SMNVEV (reference sequence). CDR3 length equals 18 residues. This CDR3 is CASLQTLGSSTGIYGYTF. CDR3 bases: TGTGCCAGCCTTCAGACTCTCGGTTCCAGTACAGGGATCTATGGCTACACCTTC.

This rearrangement joins TRBV27 to TRBJ2-3; D uncertain. This CDR3 comprises 13 residues. Germline assignment: CDR1 MNHEY and CDR2 SMNVEV (reference sequence). V shed 1 base and J shed 5 bases, with 7 bases lying between them. CDR3 in amino acids: CASSLLAVDTQYF. In DNA, the CDR3 is TGTGCCAGCAGTTTATTGGCGGTAGATACGCAGTATTTT.

This chain uses TRBV19 with TRBJ2-2, with 9 bases matching TRBD1. J lost 6 bases, V lost 10 bases, and 9 bases had no gene match. CDR3 length equals 14 residues. Germline values: CDR1 LNHDA, CDR2 SQIVND (reference sequence). For the CDR3, the DNA is TGTGCCACCGCCGGGACAGGGCCTGCCGGGGAGCTGTTTTTT. It is translated as CATAGTGPAGELFF.

The chain uses TRBV5-6 and TRBJ2-5, with TRBD1 identical over 9 bases. The CDR3 consists of 13 residues. Germline V gene sequence: CDR1 SGHDT, CDR2 YYEEEE. V lost 4 bases, J lost 6 bases, and 4 bases stayed unmatched. CDR3 in DNA: TGTGCCAGCAGCAGGGACAGGGCAAAGACCCAGTACTTC. Protein: CASSRDRAKTQYF.

The sample holds a few counts of this clone. The same CDR3 is also encoded by other DNA sequences in this sample. The V call is TRBV11-3, the J call TRBJ1-3; 10 bases match TRBD1. V lost 5 bases and J lost 4; bases outside the gene matches: 5. This CDR3 contains 15 residues. Germline V CDR1 and CDR2: SGHNT, YENEEA. CDR3 loop: CASSPGQGPGNTIYF. CDR3 in DNA: TGTGCCAGCAGCCCGGGACAGGGGCCCGGAAACACCATATATTTT.

This clone has a handful of counts. J is TRBJ2-2 and V is TRBV2; maybe TRBD1 (6 bases). Trimming left V 10 bases short and J 0 bases short, with 15 bases between. This CDR3 has 15 residues. CDR1 and CDR2 from the germline V gene are SNHLY and FYNNEI. This chain's CDR3 is CAILGGIPNTGELFF. The CDR3 DNA reads TGTGCCATTCTTGGGGGCATCCCGAACACCGGGGAGCTGTTTTTT.

The chain recombines TRBV7-8 with TRBJ1-2, with 9 bases matching TRBD1. J lost 7 bases, V lost 6 bases, and 9 bases had no gene match. The CDR3 covers 14 residues. CDR1 is SGHVS and CDR2 is FQNEAQ in the germline V gene. DNA of the CDR3: TGTGCCAGCAGAACCGGGACAGGGTCGGTTGGCTACACCTTC. It codes for CASRTGTGSVGYTF. The full variable domain, with the rest looked up from reference TRBV7-8 and TRBJ1-2, is GAGVSQSPRYKVAKRGQDVALRCDPISGHVSLFWYQQALGQGPEFLTYFQNEAQLDKSGLPSDRFFAERPEGSVSTLKIQRTQQEDSAVYLCASRTGTGSVGYTFGSGTRLTVV.

This clone was counted once. The chain recombines TRBV18 with TRBJ2-5, with 8 bases fitting TRBD2. V gave up 0 bases and J gave up 2 bases; unmatched junction bases: 11. This CDR3 is built from 18 residues. Germline CDR1 KGHSH, CDR2 LQKENI. DNA of the CDR3: TGTGCCAGCTCACCACCGAACGGAAAAGCGGGAGCACAAGAGACCCAGTACTTC. Its translation is CASSPPNGKAGAQETQYF.

The CDR3 DNA reads TGTGCCAGCAGCGGTAGTCGGGGAGAGGGCCGTTACGAGCAGTACTTC. Translated: CASSGSRGEGRYEQYF. The genes are TRBV7-2 and TRBJ2-7; tentatively, D is TRBD2 (5 bases). Trimming left V 5 bases short and J 4 bases short, with 21 bases between. The CDR3 is 16 residues long. Germline V gene data show CDR1 as SGHTA and CDR2 as FQGNSA.

This rearrangement joins TRBV7-9 to TRBJ2-5, with 7 bases that match TRBD2. With V trimmed by 5 bases and J by 3 bases, 18 bases remained unmatched. CDR3 length equals 18 residues. Looked up from germline, CDR1 is SEHNR and CDR2 is FQNEAQ (reference sequence). The CDR3 sequence is CASSGFPKLGGGKETQYF. The DNA for the CDR3 is TGTGCCAGCAGCGGTTTTCCCAAACTTGGCGGGGGAAAAGAGACCCAGTACTTC.

The sample holds one count of this clone. The chain carries TRBV7-9 and TRBJ1-4; a weak D match, TRBD1 (6 bases). V gave up 3 bases and J gave up 6 bases, with 14 bases separating them. This CDR3 spans 15 amino acids. Germline V gives CDR1 SEHNR, CDR2 FQNEAQ (reference sequence). CDR3 sequence: CASSFHRDRHEKLFF. The CDR3 nucleotides are TGTGCCAGCAGCTTCCACAGGGATCGGCATGAAAAACTGTTTTTT. Using reference TRBV7-9 and TRBJ1-4 for the parts outside the CDR3, the full variable domain is DTGVSQNPRHKITKRGQNVTFRCDPISEHNRLYWYRQTLGQGPEFLTYFQNEAQLEKSRLLSDRFSAERPKGSFSTLEIQRTEQGDSAMYLCASSFHRDRHEKLFFGSGTQLSVL.

The V call is TRBV28, the J call TRBJ1-1; 11 nucleotides align to TRBD1. The V segment lost 7 bases and the J segment 5 bases; nucleotides outside the gene matches: 12. The CDR3 has 16 residues. Per germline, CDR1 MDHEN and CDR2 SYDVKM. This CDR3 is CASKRSGQGARTEAFF. The CDR3 bases are TGTGCCAGCAAGAGGTCCGGACAGGGGGCGCGGACTGAAGCTTTCTTT.

This chain links TRBV30 with TRBJ2-2; no clear D gene. From germline, CDR1 is GTSNPN and CDR2 SVGIG (reference sequence). V was cut by 0 bases and J by 0 bases, with 2 bases left in between. This CDR3 spans 13 amino acids. The CDR3 DNA is TGTGCCTGGAGTGTCTCGAACACCGGGGAGCTGTTTTTT. It specifies CAWSVSNTGELFF. Looking up the rest from reference TRBV30 and TRBJ2-2 gives the full variable domain: SQTIHQWPATLVQPVGSPLSLECTVEGTSNPNLYWYRQAAGRGLQLLFYSVGIGQISSEVPQNLSASRPQDRQFILSSKKLLLSDSGFYLCAWSVSNTGELFFGEGSRLTVL.

The chain employs TRBV7-6 and TRBJ2-1; D call uncertain. This CDR3 region has 15 residues. The ends were cut back, 5 bases at V and 8 bases at J, with 19 bases in the middle. In germline, CDR1 is SGHVS, CDR2 FNYEAQ. CDR3 amino acids: CASSEGLSGFYEQFF. The CDR3 DNA follows: TGTGCCAGCAGCGAAGGTTTGTCAGGATTTTATGAGCAGTTCTTC.